These T cell receptor beta chains were read from a single sample in a study of beta chain features in type 1 diabetes. Sequenced by immunoSEQ multiplex PCR; TCRdb stores in-frame clones only, minus some. The repertoire includes hundreds of thousands of clones, roughly an eighth of them detected once, and 0.0085% to 0.012% sits in the top ten. The sequencing sample was made of naive CD4+ T cells from blood. The receptors were sampled from a woman aged 18-29 years with type 1 diabetes. CDR3s include the opening cysteine and the closing phenylalanine or tryptophan. Fields, in order: D gene, clone size, V gene, J gene, CDR3 length, CDR3 DNA, CDR3 protein. D genes are given only for firm matches. Size is omitted from some rows. Given values are once, few, many or a class for expanded clones.

TRBD2,few,TRBV2,TRBJ2-1,15,TGTGCCAGCAGAGCGGGACTAGCGGGAGGGGATGAGCAGTTCTTC,CASRAGLAGGDEQFF
TRBD1,-,TRBV7-7,TRBJ2-1,15,TGTGCTAGCAGGCCGACAGGGAGCTCCTACAATGAGCAGTTCTTC,CASRPTGSSYNEQFF
-,-,TRBV9,TRBJ2-6,15,TGTGCCAGCAGCCAAGCTACGGCTGGGGCCAACGTCCTGACTTTC,CASSQATAGANVLTF
-,few,TRBV14,TRBJ1-5,15,TGTGCCAGCAGCCAGGGGGGTATTGGCAATCAGCCCCAGCATTTT,CASSQGGIGNQPQHF
TRBD2,few,TRBV7-9,TRBJ2-1,14,TGTGCCAGCAGCTTAGGGGGGGGATGGGATGAGCAGTTCTTC,CASSLGGGWDEQFF
-,-,TRBV18,TRBJ2-7,17,TGTGCCAGCTCACCACCGAAGTTTTCCAGGGAAGGCTACGAGCAGTACTTC,CASSPPKFSREGYEQYF
TRBD2,-,TRBV5-1,TRBJ2-7,14,TGCGCCAGCTATAGCGGGGGAGTAGAATACGAGCAGTACTTC,CASYSGGVEYEQYF
TRBD1,-,TRBV15,TRBJ1-4,14,TGTGCCACCAGTTCGAGGGGGCCCAATGAAAAACTGTTTTTT,CATSSRGPNEKLFF
-,-,TRBV5-1,TRBJ2-1,13,TGCGCCAGCAGCACACTAGTCAACCATGAGCAGTTCTTC,CASSTLVNHEQFF
-,-,TRBV28,TRBJ1-2,12,TGTGCCAGCAGTTCGCCGGGTGGAGGCTACACCTTC,CASSSPGGGYTF
-,few,TRBV7-2,TRBJ2-7,13,TGTGCCAGCAGCTCTCAACAGGGTAACGAGCAGTACTTC,CASSSQQGNEQYF
-,-,TRBV9,TRBJ1-1,14,TGTGCCAGCAGCACCCGACTCCCTCTCGGGGAAGCTTTCTTT,CASSTRLPLGEAFF
TRBD2,-,TRBV11-2,TRBJ2-3,15,TGTGCCAGCAGCACCCGACTAGCGGGGGGCCATACGCAGTATTTT,CASSTRLAGGHTQYF
TRBD1,few,TRBV10-3,TRBJ2-2,13,TGTGCCATTGACAGGGATGGAGTCGGGGAGCTGTTTTTT,CAIDRDGVGELFF
-,-,TRBV6-5,TRBJ2-7,14,TGTGCCAGCAGTTACCCAGGGGCCCCCTACGAGCAGTACTTC,CASSYPGAPYEQYF
-,-,TRBV6-4,TRBJ1-5,14,TGTGCCAGCAGTCGAGAGTATAGCAATCAGCCCCAGCATTTT,CASSREYSNQPQHF